The 28 T cell receptor beta chains reported below all come from one sample, sequenced in a study of T cells in Graves' hyperthyroidism and ophthalmopathy. Amplification of TCR beta CDR3 regions was performed using RNA transcripts as template. When the TCR CDR3 underwent first-round RT-PCR, the HTBI primer set was used. TCRdb ran MiXCR on the multiplex PCR reads and lists one entry per CDR3 protein. The repertoire includes approximately 400,000 distinct CDR3 sequences, approximately 13% of them detected once, and 11% sits in the top ten. Sequencing was performed on blood. All receptors derive from an older woman with Graves' hyperthyroidism.

This clonotype was detected many times. V and J are TRBV6-6 and TRBJ1-3; TRBD1 agrees at 8 bases. Germline V gives CDR1 MNHNY, CDR2 SVGAGI (reference sequence). CDR3 length: 16 amino acids. V dropped 0 bases and J dropped 0; count of bases not matched to a gene: 1. The CDR3 bases are TGTGCCAGCAGTTACTCGACAGGGGACTCTGGAAACACCATATATTTT. Translation: CASSYSTGDSGNTIYF.

This clonotype was counted many times. The rearrangement links TRBV20-1 to TRBJ2-5, with D possibly TRBD1 on 6 matching bases. V was clipped by 6 bases and J by 5 bases, with 16 bases between them. Germline-derived CDR1 and CDR2 are DFQATT and SNEGSKA (reference sequence). The CDR3 is made up of 13 amino acids. The CDR3 DNA follows: TGCAGTGCGGGTAGTGGGGGCCAGGAGACCCAGTACTTC. It codes for CSAGSGGQETQYF.

In regard to this clonotype: The junction does not match germline at one end; this may be a read error. The V and J genes are TRBV12-3 or TRBV12-4 and TRBJ2-3, with D unclear. The CDR3 has 13 amino acids. The CDR3 bases are TGTGCCAGCAGTTTTGAAGCGCCAGATACGCGGTATTTT. Its translation is CASSFEAPDTRYF.

This clonotype was observed many times. The chain recombines TRBV5-1 with TRBJ2-5; 9 positions agree with TRBD2. This CDR3 spans 17 amino acids. The germline gives CDR1 SGHRS, CDR2 YFSETQ. V trimming: 3 bases; J trimming: 1 base; junction bases outside the gene matches: 10. DNA of the CDR3: TGCGCCAGCAGCTACCCTAGCGGGAATGGGCCCCAAGAGACCCAGTACTTC. As protein: CASSYPSGNGPQETQYF.

This clonotype was observed a few times. The chain recombines TRBV2 with TRBJ1-3, with D perhaps matching TRBD1 (5 bases). CDR3 size: 12 residues. V lost 6 bases and J 9 bases, leaving 12 bases between the germline ends. Germline loops: CDR1 SNHLY, CDR2 FYNNEI. The CDR3 coding sequence is TGTGCCAGCAGCCAATTGGGGGGCACCATATATTTT. Residues: CASSQLGGTIYF. The full variable domain, with the rest looked up from reference TRBV2 and TRBJ1-3, is EPEVTQTPSHQVTQMGQEVILRCVPISNHLYFYWYRQILGQKVEFLVSFYNNEISEKSEIFDDQFSVERPDGSNFTLKIRSTKLEDSAMYFCASSQLGGTIYFGEGSWLTVV.

This clonotype showed up many times. The chain recombines TRBV20-1 with TRBJ2-7; TRBD1 or TRBD2 may be the D gene (5 bases each). The ends were cut back, 5 bases at V and 4 bases at J, with 18 bases in the middle. This CDR3 region has 14 residues. The germline V gene encodes CDR1 DFQATT and CDR2 SNEGSKA (reference sequence). CDR3 sequence reads: CSAYLGTAVYEQYF. CDR3 DNA: TGCAGTGCTTACCTCGGGACGGCCGTTTACGAGCAGTACTTC.

This clonotype was seen repeatedly, ten times or more. The V call is TRBV20-1, the J call TRBJ2-3, with 11 bases lining up with TRBD2. This CDR3 has 15 amino acids. CDR1 is DFQATT and CDR2 is SNEGSKA in the germline V gene (reference sequence). J lost 7 bases, V lost 1 base, and 7 bases had no gene match. The chain's CDR3 is CSARGLAGNLNTQYF. CDR3 sequence (DNA): TGCAGTGCTAGAGGACTAGCGGGGAACCTAAATACGCAGTATTTT.

This clonotype was detected many times. J is TRBJ2-1 and V is TRBV2, with TRBD2 matching over 14 bases. J was trimmed by 9 bases and V by 6 bases; bases with no gene match: 19. The CDR3 is 19 amino acids. The V gene's germline CDR1 is SNHLY and CDR2 FYNNEI. This CDR3 is CASRTGTSGSGATAGEQFF. For the CDR3, the DNA is TGTGCCAGCAGAACGGGGACTAGCGGGAGCGGTGCTACAGCGGGTGAGCAGTTCTTC.

A remark on this clonotype: The junction and the germline gene differ at one end; a read error may be behind it. J is TRBJ2-5 and V is TRBV20-1, with a possible D match to TRBD2 (5 bases). CDR3 length: 12 residues. CDR1 and CDR2 (germline): DFQATT, SNEGSKA (reference sequence). The CDR3 region has the DNA TGCAGTACTAGAGTGTACCAAGAGACCCAGTACTTC. It specifies CSTRVYQETQYF.

This clonotype was found many times. V gene TRBV12-3 or TRBV12-4 combines with J gene TRBJ2-5; 8 positions match TRBD2. J was trimmed by 5 bases and V by 3 bases; bases with no gene match: 11. The CDR3 extends over 16 amino acids. The CDR3 sequence is CASSFGAGAGGETQYF. CDR3 DNA: TGTGCCAGCAGTTTTGGAGCGGGAGCAGGCGGGGAGACCCAGTACTTC.

The CDR3 protein is CASSLVGGRAGANVLTF. CDR3 DNA: TGTGCCAGCAGCTTGGTAGGTGGGCGGGCTGGGGCCAACGTCCTGACTTTC. The V call is TRBV5-5, the J call TRBJ2-6; a weak D match, TRBD2 (5 bases). Germline CDR1 and CDR2: SGHKS and YYEKEE (reference sequence). V gave up 0 bases and J gave up 2 bases, with 12 bases separating them. The CDR3 contains 17 residues.

This clonotype was detected ten times or more. The chain joins TRBV18 to TRBJ2-5; unclear D gene. Trimming removed 3 bases from V and 1 base from J, with 6 bases in between. Germline CDR1 reads KGHSH; CDR2 reads LQKENI. The CDR3 loop spans 13 amino acids. The chain's CDR3 is CASSPPGQETQYF. In DNA form, the CDR3 reads TGTGCCAGCTCACCGCCAGGCCAAGAGACCCAGTACTTC.

V gene TRBV19 combines with J gene TRBJ2-1, with TRBD1 as a possible D gene (6 bases). The CDR3 has 16 amino acids. The V end lost 10 bases, the J end lost 1 base, and 20 bases lay between the germline ends. Germline V gene lookup returns CDR1 LNHDA and CDR2 SQIVND (reference sequence). The CDR3 reads CATSPQGTGSYNEQFF. CDR3 nucleotide sequence: TGTGCCACCTCCCCGCAGGGGACCGGATCCTACAATGAGCAGTTCTTC. The full variable domain, its missing parts supplied by reference TRBV19 and TRBJ2-1, is DGGITQSPKYLFRKEGQNVTLSCEQNLNHDAMYWYRQDPGQGLRLIYYSQIVNDFQKGDIAEGYSVSREKKESFPLTVTSAQKNPTAFYLCATSPQGTGSYNEQFFGPGTRLTVL.

There are many counts of this clonotype. The chain carries TRBV28 and TRBJ2-5; D uncertain. V was pared by 4 bases and J by 1 base, with 10 bases between. The CDR3 loop spans 14 amino acids. CDR1 is MDHEN, CDR2 SYDVKM, per germline. The CDR3 region is CASSSPMAQETQYF. CDR3 bases: TGTGCCAGCAGTTCCCCAATGGCCCAAGAGACCCAGTACTTC. Filled out from reference TRBV28 and TRBJ2-5, the complete variable domain reads DVKVTQSSRYLVKRTGEKVFLECVQDMDHENMFWYRQDPGLGLRLIYFSYDVKMKEKGDIPEGYSVSREKKERFSLILESASTNQTSMYLCASSSPMAQETQYFGPGTRLLVL.

A word on this clonotype: It may be a read error: a sequence one base away is much more abundant. The chain is built from TRBV28 and TRBJ1-4; TRBD1 might be the D (5 bases). CDR3 length: 15 amino acids. Germline CDR1 MDHEN, CDR2 SYDVKM. Trimming stripped 5 bases from V and 5 bases from J, with 15 bases between. CDR3 region: CASSIGVTINEKLFF. CDR3 coding DNA: TGTGCCAGCAGTATAGGGGTCACAATAAATGAAAAACTGTTTTTT. The whole variable domain, remainder taken from reference TRBV28 and TRBJ1-4, is DVKVTQSSRYLVKRTGEKVFLECVQDMDHENMFWYRQDPGLGLRLIYFSYDVKMKEKGDIPEGYSVSREKKERFSLILESASTNQTSMYLCASSIGVTINEKLFFGSGTQLSVL.

For this clonotype: A much bigger clone sits one base away, suggesting this may be a read error. This chain joins TRBV30 and TRBJ1-5, with TRBD1 as a possible D gene (5 bases). CDR1 is GTSNPN and CDR2 is SVGIG in the germline V gene (reference sequence). The CDR3 totals 14 residues. V gave up 3 bases and J gave up 2 bases, with 11 bases separating them. CDR3 loop: CAWRPRVGNQPQHF. The CDR3 region has the DNA TGTGCCTGGAGACCCAGGGTTGGCAATCAGCCCCAGCATTTT.

This clonotype was counted many times. This chain links TRBV7-2 with TRBJ2-1; tentatively, D is TRBD2 (5 bases). This CDR3 spans 15 amino acids. Between the trimmed V and J ends, which lost 7 bases and 8 bases, there was a span of 21 bases. The V gene's germline CDR1 is SGHTA and CDR2 FQGNSA. The CDR3 sequence is CASTGRTLLRDEQFF. CDR3 nucleotide sequence: TGTGCCAGCACCGGACGGACTCTCTTAAGGGATGAGCAGTTCTTC.

This clonotype has a count of ten or more. This chain links TRBV27 with TRBJ1-4; D is perhaps TRBD1 (6 bases). The CDR3 runs 14 residues. CDR1 is MNHEY and CDR2 is SMNVEV in the germline V gene (reference sequence). V lost 4 bases and J lost 10, with 16 bases in between. CDR3 DNA sequence: TGTGCCAGCAGTTCAGGACAGCTTCAGGGAAAACTGTTTTTT. This encodes CASSSGQLQGKLFF.

This clonotype was picked up many times. The chain employs TRBV3-1 and TRBJ2-1; TRBD2 matches at 8 bases. After removal of 2 bases from V and 5 bases from J, the junction contained 8 bases not matched to a gene. The CDR3 has 16 amino acids. CDR1 is LGHDT, CDR2 YNNKEL, per germline (reference sequence). For the CDR3, the DNA is TGTGCCAGCAGCCAAATTGGACTAGCAGTTCACAATGAGCAGTTCTTC. Translation gives CASSQIGLAVHNEQFF.

This clonotype was detected only a few times. The chain employs TRBV4-1 and TRBJ1-1, with D unresolved. V was cut by 6 bases and J by 2 bases, with 22 bases left in between. CDR3 size: 17 residues. Per germline, CDR1 MGHRA and CDR2 YSYEKL. CDR3 sequence: CASRRRPGLFGNTEAFF. CDR3 coding DNA: TGCGCCAGCAGAAGGCGTCCAGGATTGTTCGGCAACACTGAAGCTTTCTTT.

This clonotype was detected ten times or more. The chain employs TRBV7-2 and TRBJ2-7; D not resolved. Trimming took 1 base from V and 3 from J, leaving 7 bases between them. This CDR3 has 13 residues. In germline, CDR1 is SGHTA, CDR2 FQGNSA. The CDR3 DNA reads TGTGCCAGCAGCTTAGATCAGGTCTACGAGCAGTACTTC. Translated: CASSLDQVYEQYF.

This clonotype was found many times. In nucleotides, the CDR3 is TGTGCCAGTAGTATCAACAGGGGGGACTATGGCTACACCTTC. Its translation is CASSINRGDYGYTF. The chain uses TRBV19 and TRBJ1-2; 8 nucleotides align to TRBD1. The CDR3 runs 14 residues. The germline gives CDR1 LNHDA, CDR2 SQIVND (reference sequence). V shed 3 bases and J 3 bases; nucleotides not matched to a gene: 3. The whole variable domain, filled in from reference TRBV19 and TRBJ1-2, reads DGGITQSPKYLFRKEGQNVTLSCEQNLNHDAMYWYRQDPGQGLRLIYYSQIVNDFQKGDIAEGYSVSREKKESFPLTVTSAQKNPTAFYLCASSINRGDYGYTFGSGTRLTVV.

The sample holds a few counts of this clonotype. Here the CDR3 reads CASSSRMDGSSQYF. The CDR3 bases are TGTGCCAGCAGTTCACGTATGGACGGTTCTAGCCAGTATTTT. The chain recombines TRBV27 with TRBJ2-3; tentatively, D is TRBD2 (5 bases). V dropped 4 bases and J dropped 12 bases, with 20 bases sitting between them. Germline CDR1 reads MNHEY; CDR2 reads SMNVEV (reference sequence). There are 14 residues in the CDR3.

This clonotype has only a few counts. A much larger clone lies a single base off, so this may be a read error. Here the CDR3 reads CATHVGSGKYGELLF. In nucleotides, the CDR3 is TGTGCCACCCACGTGGGCTCCGGCAAGTACGGGGAGCTGCTTTTT. The gene calls are TRBV6-2 or TRBV6-3 and TRBJ2-2, with a weak D call TRBD2 (5 bases). There are 15 residues in the CDR3. Per the germline V gene, CDR1 is MNHEY and CDR2 is SVGEGT.

This clonotype has only a few counts. The rearrangement links TRBV11-2 to TRBJ2-7; D could derive from TRBD1 or TRBD2 (5 bases each). The CDR3 covers 13 residues. Germline values: CDR1 SGHAT, CDR2 FQNNGV. Trimming took off 6 bases at V and 4 bases at J, with 13 bases between the two ends. As DNA, the CDR3 is TGTGCCAGCAGTAAGAGGGGAGATTACGAGCAGTACTTC. Protein product: CASSKRGDYEQYF.

The sample holds many counts of this clonotype. The gene calls are TRBV28 and TRBJ1-1; D gene uncertain. Germline values: CDR1 MDHEN, CDR2 SYDVKM. Trimming cost V 7 bases and J 4 bases, with 19 bases left between them. The CDR3 has 15 residues. CDR3 region: CASKPGGSVGTEAFF. Here the CDR3 DNA reads TGTGCCAGCAAGCCCGGAGGGTCTGTAGGCACTGAAGCTTTCTTT.

The sample holds a few counts of this clonotype. The chain's CDR3 is CAWLDRGLKNIQYF. CDR3 in DNA: TGTGCCTGGCTGGACAGGGGGCTAAAAAACATTCAGTACTTC. This rearrangement joins TRBV30 to TRBJ2-4; 11 bases line up with TRBD1. The V gene end was trimmed by 5 bases and the J gene end by 4 bases; junction bases not matched to a gene: 4. This CDR3 comprises 14 residues. Germline V gives CDR1 GTSNPN, CDR2 SVGIG (reference sequence).

The V gene is TRBV5-5, the J gene TRBJ1-1; D unclear. This CDR3 region has 15 residues. CDR1 is SGHKS and CDR2 is YYEKEE in the germline V gene (reference sequence). V dropped 0 bases and J dropped 1 base, with 10 bases sitting between them. DNA of the CDR3: TGTGCCAGCAGCTTGGACCCGCTCCGGAACACTGAAGCTTTCTTT. Translation gives CASSLDPLRNTEAFF.